This is a list of T cell receptor beta chains from one sample in a study of PD-1 blockade in mismatch repair-deficient tumors. This table comes from immunoSEQ multiplex PCR, and its TCRdb copy is limited to in-frame clones, with some not included. Here the sample spans roughly 34,000 clones, roughly 80% being singletons. Source: PBMCs, taken approximately 6 weeks after starting pembrolizumab. The source of these receptors is an adult with mismatch repair-deficient cancer. Both conserved end residues are part of each CDR3. D genes are given only for firm matches. Expanded clones get a size class; other rows say once, few or many, or leave the size out.

cdr3_nt cdr3_aa d_call v_call clone_size j_call
TGTGCCAGCAGCCCCCGGGGCCGGGGGCAAGAGACCCAGTACTTC CASSPRGRGQETQYF NA TRBV5-8 few TRBJ2-5
TGTGCCAGCACCCATAGGACAGGGGATGGCTACACCTTC CASTHRTGDGYTF TRBD1 TRBV28 NA TRBJ1-2
TGTGCCAGTAGTATAGGGGGGGGGTTGGCCTACGAGCAGTACTTC CASSIGGGLAYEQYF TRBD2 TRBV19 NA TRBJ2-7
TGCGCCAGCAGCTTCCTGTCCGCGGGAGGATCTGAGACCCAGTACTTC CASSFLSAGGSETQYF TRBD2 TRBV5-1 once TRBJ2-5
TGTGCCAGCAGTCTTACACAGAACACTGAAGCTTTCTTT CASSLTQNTEAFF NA TRBV6-5 NA TRBJ1-1
TGTGCCAGCAGCTTGGCTCGGACAGGAAAAGAGACCCAGTACTTC CASSLARTGKETQYF TRBD1 TRBV5-6 NA TRBJ2-5
TGCGCCAGCAGCCCGGACAGGGGGCTATCCTACGAGCAGTACTTC CASSPDRGLSYEQYF TRBD1 TRBV5-1 few TRBJ2-7
TGTGCCAGCAGCAATTACCGGAAAGTCAGGCATGAGCAGTTCTTC CASSNYRKVRHEQFF NA TRBV21-1 NA TRBJ2-1
TGTGCCAGCTCACCAACAAAAGGTAGCGGGAGCTATAAGTATGAGCAGTTCTTC CASSPTKGSGSYKYEQFF TRBD2 TRBV18 NA TRBJ2-1
TGTGCCAGCAGCGTAGGAACAGGGGCGATTGGCTACACCTTC CASSVGTGAIGYTF TRBD1 TRBV9 NA TRBJ1-2
TGTGCCAGCAGCGTAGGTAGCTCGACCACCTACGAGCAGTACTTC CASSVGSSTTYEQYF NA TRBV9 few TRBJ2-7
TGTGCCAGCAGTGACAGATTGGCGAACACTGAAGCTTTCTTT CASSDRLANTEAFF NA TRBV2 NA TRBJ1-1
TGTGCCAGCAGCTTGGAGGCCAGCCAGCCCCAGCATTTT CASSLEASQPQHF NA TRBV7-9 NA TRBJ1-5
TGTGCCAGCAGCCGTAACCTCCAAACAGGGGGCACCGGGGAGCTGTTTTTT CASSRNLQTGGTGELFF TRBD1 TRBV7-3 NA TRBJ2-2
TGTGCCAGCAGTTTACCAACTAGCGGGAGGGCAACTTACAATGAGCAGTTCTTC CASSLPTSGRATYNEQFF TRBD2 TRBV28 NA TRBJ2-1
TGTGCCAGCAGCCCATCAGGGGGCCAGGACGAGCAGTACTTC CASSPSGGQDEQYF TRBD1 TRBV5-4 NA TRBJ2-7
TGTGCCAGCTCACCCCCGGGACAGGGGCTGGGGACTGAAGCTTTCTTT CASSPPGQGLGTEAFF TRBD1 TRBV18 NA TRBJ1-1
TGTGCCAGCAGCTTAGCCCAGCGGGAGGCAGATACGCAGTATTTT CASSLAQREADTQYF TRBD2 TRBV7-9 NA TRBJ2-3
TGCGCCAGCAGCCAGCCTCCAGGGGTAGGCCCCTACAATGAGCAGTTCTTC CASSQPPGVGPYNEQFF NA TRBV4-1 NA TRBJ2-1
TGCGCCAGCAGAGGGCAGGGCCAAGAGACCCAGTACTTC CASRGQGQETQYF NA TRBV5-1 NA TRBJ2-5
TGTGCCAGCAGTTTGCATGGCGGGAGCTCCTACGAGCAGTACTTC CASSLHGGSSYEQYF TRBD2 TRBV28 few TRBJ2-7
TGTGCCAGCAGTTTCCTCGGGACTAGCACAGATACGCAGTATTTT CASSFLGTSTDTQYF NA TRBV27 NA TRBJ2-3
TGTGCCAGCAGTTTTCTCCTCTCCTACGAGCAGTACTTC CASSFLLSYEQYF NA TRBV28 few TRBJ2-7
TGCGCCAGCAGCTGGGCTAGCGGGAGTAACAATGAGCAGTTCTTC CASSWASGSNNEQFF TRBD2 TRBV5-1 NA TRBJ2-1
TGTGCCAGCAGCGTAGAATCCAGGGGGCTCGGCGAGCAGTACTTC CASSVESRGLGEQYF TRBD1 TRBV9 NA TRBJ2-7
TGTGCCAGCAGTGGTGGGACTAGCGGGAGTCTGCAGTTCTTC CASSGGTSGSLQFF TRBD2 TRBV2 NA TRBJ2-1
TGCGCCAGCAGCGCCGCGGGACGGAACTATGGCTACACCTTC CASSAAGRNYGYTF NA TRBV5-1 NA TRBJ1-2
TGTGCCAGCAGCTTACTTGGGCAGATAAGCACAGATACGCAGTATTTT CASSLLGQISTDTQYF NA TRBV11-2 NA TRBJ2-3
TGTGCCAGCAGCTTAGCTCGCGGGGGTAGGAACACTGAAGCTTTCTTT CASSLARGGRNTEAFF NA TRBV7-9 NA TRBJ1-1
TGTGCCAGCTCACCCCAGGCAGGCTACGAGCAGTACTTC CASSPQAGYEQYF NA TRBV18 once TRBJ2-7
TGCGCCAGCAGCCACCACCCAGACAGACTCTACGAGCAGTACTTC CASSHHPDRLYEQYF NA TRBV5-1 few TRBJ2-7
TGTGCCAGCAGCTTTACCGTTTCCGGGACAGGGGACCATTTGAACACTGAAGCTTTCTTT CASSFTVSGTGDHLNTEAFF NA TRBV12-1 NA TRBJ1-1
TGTGCCATCAGTGAGTCGAATCTAATCTATGGCTACACCTTC CAISESNLIYGYTF NA TRBV10-3 few TRBJ1-2
TGTGCCAGCTCATTCTACAACGGGAAAACGGGCAATGAGCAGTTCTTC CASSFYNGKTGNEQFF NA TRBV18 NA TRBJ2-1
TGTGCCAGCTCACCGGGACATAAAGAGACCCAGTACTTC CASSPGHKETQYF NA TRBV18 NA TRBJ2-5
TGTGCCAGCAGCCAAGTTCTTGAGCAGTTCTTC CASSQVLEQFF NA TRBV14 NA TRBJ2-1
TGTGCCAGCAGTCCGGACTCCCTCCGCGGTTACACCTTC CASSPDSLRGYTF NA TRBV28 NA TRBJ1-2
TGTGCCAGCAGTTCGACGACTAGCGGGAGAAGGTACGAGCAGTACTTC CASSSTTSGRRYEQYF TRBD2 TRBV27 few TRBJ2-7
TGTGCCAGCAGTTTCGGAGGTATCTATGGCTACACCTTC CASSFGGIYGYTF NA TRBV28 NA TRBJ1-2
TGTGCCTGCATCCCAGCGGGAGGCGATGAGCAGTTCTTC CACIPAGGDEQFF TRBD2 TRBV30 NA TRBJ2-1
TGTGCCAGCAGTTACTCTACTAGCGGGAGTTCCGAGCAGTACTTC CASSYSTSGSSEQYF TRBD2 TRBV6-5 NA TRBJ2-7
TGTGCCAGCAGCTTTCTAGCGGGGAGGTACGAGCAGTACTTC CASSFLAGRYEQYF TRBD2 TRBV7-2 medium-sized TRBJ2-7
TGTGCCTGGAGTCCTAGCAGGGGGAACACTGAAGCTTTCTTT CAWSPSRGNTEAFF NA TRBV30 NA TRBJ1-1
TGCGCCAGCAGCTTGGGACAGATAGCAACTAATGAAAAACTGTTTTTT CASSLGQIATNEKLFF NA TRBV5-1 NA TRBJ1-4
TGTGCCAGCAGGCCTAGCCGTAACACCGGGGAGCTGTTTTTT CASRPSRNTGELFF NA TRBV2 NA TRBJ2-2
TGTGCCAGCAGCTCTAGACAGGGGGATTCACCCCTCCACTTT CASSSRQGDSPLHF TRBD1 TRBV7-2 few TRBJ1-6
TGTGCCAGCAGCGTAGCCCAGAACACTGAAGCTTTCTTT CASSVAQNTEAFF NA TRBV9 once TRBJ1-1
TGCAGCGTTGAAGGGGCAGCAAACTATGGCTACACCTTC CSVEGAANYGYTF NA TRBV29-1 NA TRBJ1-2
TGTGCCAGCAGCTTACTAGGGGGCGCGAACACTGAAGCTTTCTTT CASSLLGGANTEAFF TRBD1 TRBV7-3 NA TRBJ1-1
TGTGCCAGCAGCTCGCGACTAGCGGGACCCTCAGGGGATACGCAGTATTTT CASSSRLAGPSGDTQYF TRBD2 TRBV5-4 NA TRBJ2-3
TGTGCCAGTAGGTCAGGTCCCTCTGGGGCCAACGTCCTGACTTTC CASRSGPSGANVLTF NA TRBV19 NA TRBJ2-6
TGCGCCAGCAGCTTGTCTGCGGGAGGGAGCTCCTACAATGAGCAGTTCTTC CASSLSAGGSSYNEQFF TRBD2 TRBV5-1 NA TRBJ2-1
TGTGCCAGCTCACCTCGGGTGAATGAGCAGTTCTTC CASSPRVNEQFF NA TRBV18 NA TRBJ2-1
TGTGCCAGTAGTCTCGGACAGGGCGATGGCTACACCTTC CASSLGQGDGYTF TRBD1 TRBV19 NA TRBJ1-2
TGCAGCGTTAAAACGGGACTAGATTACAATGAGCAGTTCTTC CSVKTGLDYNEQFF TRBD2 TRBV29-1 NA TRBJ2-1
TGTGCCAGCAGCCCCCTCGTAAGGGGAGCGGGTGGCACAGATACGCAGTATTTT CASSPLVRGAGGTDTQYF NA TRBV7-3 NA TRBJ2-3
TGTGCCTGGACTGGACACTTGAACACTGAAGCTTTCTTT CAWTGHLNTEAFF NA TRBV30 NA TRBJ1-1